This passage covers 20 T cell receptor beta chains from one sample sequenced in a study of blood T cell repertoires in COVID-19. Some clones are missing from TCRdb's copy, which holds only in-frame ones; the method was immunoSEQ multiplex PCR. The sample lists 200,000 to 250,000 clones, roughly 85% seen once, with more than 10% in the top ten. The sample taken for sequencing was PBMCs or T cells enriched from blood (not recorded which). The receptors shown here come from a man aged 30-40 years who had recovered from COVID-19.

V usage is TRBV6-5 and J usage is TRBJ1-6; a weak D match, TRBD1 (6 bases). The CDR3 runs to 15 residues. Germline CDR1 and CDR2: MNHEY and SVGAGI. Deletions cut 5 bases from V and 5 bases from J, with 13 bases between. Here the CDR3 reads CASSPWGGHNSPLHF. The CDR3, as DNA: TGTGCCAGCAGTCCGTGGGGGGGGCATAATTCACCCCTCCACTTT.

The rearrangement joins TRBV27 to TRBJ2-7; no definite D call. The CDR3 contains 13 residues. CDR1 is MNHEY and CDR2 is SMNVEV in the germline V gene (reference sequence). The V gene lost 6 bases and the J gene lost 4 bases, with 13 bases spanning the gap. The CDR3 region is CASRREILYEQYF. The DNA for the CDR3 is TGTGCCAGCAGGCGAGAAATTTTGTACGAGCAGTACTTC.

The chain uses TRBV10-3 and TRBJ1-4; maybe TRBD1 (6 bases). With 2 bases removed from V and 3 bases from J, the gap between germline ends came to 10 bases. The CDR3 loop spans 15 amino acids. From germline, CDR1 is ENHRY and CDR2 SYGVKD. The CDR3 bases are TGTGCCATCAGTGAGCAACAGGGTTCTAATGAAAAACTGTTTTTT. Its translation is CAISEQQGSNEKLFF.

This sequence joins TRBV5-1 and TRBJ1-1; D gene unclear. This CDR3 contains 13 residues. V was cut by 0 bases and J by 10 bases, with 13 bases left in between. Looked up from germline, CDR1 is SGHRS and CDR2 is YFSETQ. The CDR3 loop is CASSLAISGGAFF. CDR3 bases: TGCGCCAGCAGCTTGGCTATTTCGGGAGGAGCTTTCTTT.

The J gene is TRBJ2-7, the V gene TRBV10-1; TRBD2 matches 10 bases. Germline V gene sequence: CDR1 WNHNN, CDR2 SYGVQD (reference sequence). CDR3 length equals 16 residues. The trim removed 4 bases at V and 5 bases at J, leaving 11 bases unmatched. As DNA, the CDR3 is TGCGCCAGCAGTGTGGCTAGCGGGAGAAACAGGGACGAGCAGTACTTC. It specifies CASSVASGRNRDEQYF.

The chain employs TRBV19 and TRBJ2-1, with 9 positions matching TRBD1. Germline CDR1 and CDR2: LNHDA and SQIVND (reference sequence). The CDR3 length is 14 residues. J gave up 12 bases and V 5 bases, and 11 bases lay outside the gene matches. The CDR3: CASSPTGGDGAQFF. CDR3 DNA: TGTGCCAGTAGTCCCACAGGGGGCGATGGGGCGCAGTTCTTC.

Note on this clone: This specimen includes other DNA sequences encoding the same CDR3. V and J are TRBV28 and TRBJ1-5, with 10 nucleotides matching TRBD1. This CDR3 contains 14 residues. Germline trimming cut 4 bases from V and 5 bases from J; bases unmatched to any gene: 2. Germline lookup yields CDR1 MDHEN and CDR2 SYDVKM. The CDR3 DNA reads TGTGCCAGCAGTTCCGGACAGGGGGATCAGCCCCAGCATTTT. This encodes CASSSGQGDQPQHF.

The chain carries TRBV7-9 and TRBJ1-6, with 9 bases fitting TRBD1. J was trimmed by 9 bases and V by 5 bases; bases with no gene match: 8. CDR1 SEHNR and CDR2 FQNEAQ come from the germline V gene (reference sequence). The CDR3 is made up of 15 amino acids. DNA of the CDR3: TGTGCCAGCAGCCCCAACCGGGACAGGGTTTCACCCCTCCACTTT. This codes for CASSPNRDRVSPLHF.

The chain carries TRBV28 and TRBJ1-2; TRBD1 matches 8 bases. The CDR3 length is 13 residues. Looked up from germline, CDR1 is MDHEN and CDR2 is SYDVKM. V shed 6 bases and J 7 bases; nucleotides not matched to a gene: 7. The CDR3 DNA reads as TGTGCCAGCAGGGGGACAGGATCGAGTGGCTACACCTTC. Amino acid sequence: CASRGTGSSGYTF.

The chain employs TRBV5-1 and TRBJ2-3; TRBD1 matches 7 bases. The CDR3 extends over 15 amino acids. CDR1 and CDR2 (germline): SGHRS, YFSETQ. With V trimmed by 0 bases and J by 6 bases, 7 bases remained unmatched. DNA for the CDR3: TGCGCCAGCAGCTTGGGGCAGGGGGAATTTGATACGCAGTATTTT. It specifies CASSLGQGEFDTQYF.

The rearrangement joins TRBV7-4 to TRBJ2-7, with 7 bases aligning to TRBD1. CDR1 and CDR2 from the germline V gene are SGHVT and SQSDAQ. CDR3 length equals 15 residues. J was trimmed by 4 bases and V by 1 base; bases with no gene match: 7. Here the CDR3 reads CASSLGVGGVYEQYF. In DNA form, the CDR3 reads TGTGCCAGCAGCTTAGGGGTAGGGGGCGTGTACGAGCAGTACTTC. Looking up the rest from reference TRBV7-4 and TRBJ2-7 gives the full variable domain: GAGVSQSPRYKVAKRGRDVALRCDSISGHVTLYWYRQTLGQGSEVLTYSQSDAQRDKSGRPSGRFSAERPERSVSTLKIQRTEQGDSAVYLCASSLGVGGVYEQYFGPGTRLTVT.

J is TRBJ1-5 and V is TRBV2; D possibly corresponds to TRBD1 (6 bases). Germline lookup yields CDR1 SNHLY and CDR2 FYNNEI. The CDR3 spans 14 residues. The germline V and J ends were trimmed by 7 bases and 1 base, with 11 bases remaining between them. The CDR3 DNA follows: TGTGCCAGCAACAGGGATGGGAGCAATCAGCCCCAGCATTTT. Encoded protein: CASNRDGSNQPQHF.

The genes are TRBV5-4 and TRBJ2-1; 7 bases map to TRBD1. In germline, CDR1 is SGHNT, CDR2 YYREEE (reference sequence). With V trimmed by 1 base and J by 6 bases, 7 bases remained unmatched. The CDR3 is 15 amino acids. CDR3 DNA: TGTGCCAGCAGCTTGCCCCAGACAGGGTTCAATGAGCAGTTCTTC. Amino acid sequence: CASSLPQTGFNEQFF. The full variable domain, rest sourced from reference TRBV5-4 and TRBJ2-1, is ETGVTQSPTHLIKTRGQQVTLRCSSQSGHNTVSWYQQALGQGPQFIFQYYREEENGRGNFPPRFSGLQFPNYSSELNVNALELDDSALYLCASSLPQTGFNEQFFGPGTRLTVL.

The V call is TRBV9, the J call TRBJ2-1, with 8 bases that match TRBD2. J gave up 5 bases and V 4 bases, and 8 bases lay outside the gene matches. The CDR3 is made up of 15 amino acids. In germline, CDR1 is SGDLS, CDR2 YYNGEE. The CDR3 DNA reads TGTGCCAGCAGCCCCAATTGGCGGGGGGACAATGAGCAGTTCTTC. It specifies CASSPNWRGDNEQFF.

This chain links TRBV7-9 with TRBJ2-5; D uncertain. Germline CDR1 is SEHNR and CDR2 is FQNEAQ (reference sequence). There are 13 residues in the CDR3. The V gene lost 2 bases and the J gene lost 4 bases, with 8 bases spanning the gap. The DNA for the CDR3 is TGTGCCAGCAGCTTATCCGGTGGAGAGACCCAGTACTTC. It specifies CASSLSGGETQYF.

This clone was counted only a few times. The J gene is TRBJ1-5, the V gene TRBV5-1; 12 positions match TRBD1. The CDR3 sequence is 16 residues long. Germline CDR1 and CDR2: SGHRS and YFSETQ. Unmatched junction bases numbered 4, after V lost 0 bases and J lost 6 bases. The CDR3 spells CASSLEGQGAGQPQHF. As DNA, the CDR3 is TGCGCCAGCAGCTTGGAGGGACAGGGGGCGGGTCAGCCCCAGCATTTT.

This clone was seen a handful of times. The CDR3 DNA reads as TGTGCCAGCAGGCGACAGGACGGTGTAGTTGCTTTCTTT. It yields the protein CASRRQDGVVAFF. The rearrangement joins TRBV12-3 or TRBV12-4 to TRBJ1-1; maybe TRBD1 (6 bases). CDR3 length: 13 amino acids. The V end was cut by 6 bases, the J end by 11 bases, with 19 bases between.

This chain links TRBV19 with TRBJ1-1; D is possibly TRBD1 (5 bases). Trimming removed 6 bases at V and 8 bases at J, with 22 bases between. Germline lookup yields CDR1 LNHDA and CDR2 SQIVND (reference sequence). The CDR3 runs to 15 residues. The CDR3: CASSPSSQGKGEAFF. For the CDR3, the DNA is TGTGCCAGTAGCCCCTCCTCGCAGGGAAAAGGGGAAGCTTTCTTT.

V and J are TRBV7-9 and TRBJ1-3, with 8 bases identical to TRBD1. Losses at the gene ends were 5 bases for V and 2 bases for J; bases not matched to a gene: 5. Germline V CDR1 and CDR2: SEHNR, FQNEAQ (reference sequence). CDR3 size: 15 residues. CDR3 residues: CASSLNRGTGNTIYF. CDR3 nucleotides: TGTGCCAGCAGCCTGAACAGGGGGACTGGAAACACCATATATTTT. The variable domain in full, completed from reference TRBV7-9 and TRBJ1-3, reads DTGVSQNPRHKITKRGQNVTFRCDPISEHNRLYWYRQTLGQGPEFLTYFQNEAQLEKSRLLSDRFSAERPKGSFSTLEIQRTEQGDSAMYLCASSLNRGTGNTIYFGEGSWLTVV.

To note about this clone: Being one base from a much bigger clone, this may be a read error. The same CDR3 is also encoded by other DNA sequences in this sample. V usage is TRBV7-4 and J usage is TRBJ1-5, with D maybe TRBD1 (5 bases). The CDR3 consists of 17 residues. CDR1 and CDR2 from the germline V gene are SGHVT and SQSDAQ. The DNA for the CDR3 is TGTCCCAGCAGCGCCGGATACGGGGGGGGGAGCAATCAGCCCCAGCATTTT. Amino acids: CPSSAGYGGGSNQPQHF.